This T cell receptor (beta chain) originates from a study of cytomegalovirus exposure and HLA in healthy donors. Concerning this clone: Its antigen is as yet unknown.

Findings and caveats of the study: Cytomegalovirus association was assigned to more than 150 TCR beta chains.

V was shortened by 0 bases and J by 8 bases, with 14 bases between the two germline ends. This CDR3 has 15 residues. Germline-derived CDR1 and CDR2 are LGHNA and YNFKEQ. Sequencing used immunoSEQ multiplex PCR; TCRdb keeps in-frame clones, though not all of them. The table lists roughly 280,000 clones, 65% to 90% of them singletons. This clonotype was sampled from a woman younger than 30 in good health and CMV-seronegative. The J gene is TRBJ2-1, the V gene TRBV4-2; D might be TRBD1 (5 bases). Sequenced material: PBMCs. The CDR3 here is CASSQDKNRWDEQFF. The DNA of the CDR3 is TGTGCCAGCAGCCAAGATAAGAACAGGTGGGATGAGCAGTTCTTC.